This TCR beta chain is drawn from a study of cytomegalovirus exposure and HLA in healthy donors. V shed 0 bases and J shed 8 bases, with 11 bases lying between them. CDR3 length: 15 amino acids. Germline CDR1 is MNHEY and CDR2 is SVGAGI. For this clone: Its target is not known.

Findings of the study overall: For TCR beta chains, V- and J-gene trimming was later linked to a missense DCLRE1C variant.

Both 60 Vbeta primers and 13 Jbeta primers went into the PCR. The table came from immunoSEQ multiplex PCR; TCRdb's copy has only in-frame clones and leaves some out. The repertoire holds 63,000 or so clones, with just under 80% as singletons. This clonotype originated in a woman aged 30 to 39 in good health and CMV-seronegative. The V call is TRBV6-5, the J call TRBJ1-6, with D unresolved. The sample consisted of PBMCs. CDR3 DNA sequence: TGTGCCAGCAGTTACTCCGGGGAAAGGGATTCACCCCTCCACTTT. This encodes CASSYSGERDSPLHF.